Included here is one TCR beta chain sequence, with context. Antigen specificity is unknown. The unexposed donors gave CD4+ T cells in about 2010-2018, prior to COVID-19. After about 10 days of culture, CD4+ T cells were isolated. Unexposed-donor CD4+ T cells were probed with SARS-CoV-2 S/N and four cold-coronavirus spikes, cells permitting. This specimen belongs to a study of CD4 T cells in relation to SARS-CoV-2 and coronaviruses. For the study at large: TCR beta CDR3s were sequenced after roughly 10-day antigen culture of PBMCs. Negative control cultures got HIV-1 Nef peptides or no peptide.

Assay: immunoSEQ multiplex PCR; the TCRdb copy retains only in-frame clones and omits some. The sample shows under 14,000 clones, around 70% of them seen only once. The TCR originated in a human donor in good health. Sequencing input: CD4+ T cells from PBMCs, cultured in vitro.

DNA for the CDR3: TGTGCCAGTACCCTCGGACAGGGATTCTATGGCTACACCTTC. The encoded protein is CASTLGQGFYGYTF. The chain joins TRBV19 to TRBJ1-2; 8 nucleotides match TRBD1. With V trimmed by 7 bases and J by 4 bases, 8 bases remained unmatched. The CDR3 runs to 14 residues. From germline, CDR1 is LNHDA and CDR2 SQIVND (reference sequence).